This T cell receptor (beta chain) was captured in a study of shared clonotypes between healthy human individuals. Overall study context: Donors, aged 18 to 49, were a couple of women and three men. Broader study findings: Shared clonotypes: about 4.6% naive CD4, under 4% naive CD8, about 2.5% memory CD4, around 0.4% memory CD8. A generally larger estimated richness was seen in naive subsets than in memory subsets.

Each sample came from a Caucasian adult donor living in Nashville, Tennessee. The CDR3 length is 18 residues. CDR1 and CDR2 from the germline V gene are SGDLS and YYNGEE. The V and J ends lost 0 bases and 3 bases, in that order; junction bases with no gene match: 5. The data were produced by immunoSEQ multiplex PCR, yet TCRdb's version contains in-frame clones alone and is incomplete. The profile shows about 1 million clones, about 84% of them singletons. This clone was observed a handful of times. Its antigen is currently unknown. The chain joins TRBV9 to TRBJ2-3, with 15 bases identical to TRBD2. Sequencing was done on a sample of memory CD4+ T cells from PBMCs. This sample's subset: CD45RA-negative fraction. This TCR came from a man aged 18 to 30 in good health. Some clones in this sample may be carry-over from other donors' samples. The CDR3 reads CASSVAGLAGGGTDTQYF. For the CDR3, the DNA is TGTGCCAGCAGCGTAGCAGGACTAGCGGGAGGGGGTACAGATACGCAGTATTTT.